Below are 5 T cell receptor beta chains sequenced from a single sample in a study of Graves' ophthalmopathy and Graves' hyperthyroidism. RNA transcripts were the source from which TCR beta CDR3 regions were amplified. First-round RT-PCR relied on HTBI primers, and a second-round multiplex PCR came next. TCRdb called the multiplex PCR reads again in MiXCR, with one record for every CDR3 protein. In the table there are 400,000 or so distinct CDR3 sequences, 15% of which are singletons. The sequencing sample was made of peripheral blood. Receptor source: a woman aged 18-29 years with stable Graves' hyperthyroidism.

This clonotype was seen ten or more times. V gene TRBV27 combines with J gene TRBJ1-1; D is ambiguous. This CDR3 is 11 amino acids long. The V gene lost 7 bases and the J gene lost 4 bases, with 7 bases spanning the gap. The germline CDR1 and CDR2 sequences are MNHEY and SMNVEV (reference sequence). The CDR3 reads CASNWGTEAFF. CDR3 bases: TGTGCCAGCAACTGGGGCACTGAAGCTTTCTTT.

In this sample, this clonotype turned up many times. This chain links TRBV6-2 or TRBV6-3 with TRBJ1-2; D unclear. Looked up from germline, CDR1 is MNHEY and CDR2 is SVGEGT. The CDR3 is 14 amino acids. The ends were cut back, 7 bases at V and 1 base at J, with 13 bases in the middle. CDR3 sequence (DNA): TGTGCCAGCACCCCGGACGGTGTTAACTATGGCTACACCTTC. This translates into CASTPDGVNYGYTF.

This clonotype was observed a handful of times. J is TRBJ2-7 and V is TRBV15, with no clear D. The CDR3 contains 15 residues. Germline assignment: CDR1 LNHNV and CDR2 YYDKDF (reference sequence). Trimming shortened V by 0 bases and J by 3 bases, and 12 bases separated the two germline ends. CDR3 nucleotide sequence: TGTGCCACCAGCAGAGATTTAGACCCGGGCTACGAGCAGTACTTC. This gives the protein CATSRDLDPGYEQYF.

There are a few counts of this clonotype. V usage is TRBV28 and J usage is TRBJ2-5; TRBD2 matches 10 bases. Germline trimming cut 9 bases from V and 5 bases from J; bases unmatched to any gene: 6. Germline V gene lookup returns CDR1 MDHEN and CDR2 SYDVKM. The CDR3 spans 13 residues. Here the CDR3 reads CASEAGGGETQYF. CDR3 DNA sequence: TGTGCCAGTGAAGCGGGAGGGGGGGAGACCCAGTACTTC. Full variable domain (remainder filled in from reference TRBV28 and TRBJ2-5): DVKVTQSSRYLVKRTGEKVFLECVQDMDHENMFWYRQDPGLGLRLIYFSYDVKMKEKGDIPEGYSVSREKKERFSLILESASTNQTSMYLCASEAGGGETQYFGPGTRLLVL.

The J gene is TRBJ1-2, the V gene TRBV18; D perhaps matches TRBD1 (6 bases). Germline V lookup: CDR1 KGHSH, CDR2 LQKENI. This CDR3 contains 16 residues. Trimming took 3 bases from V and 0 from J, leaving 14 bases between them. CDR3 protein: CASSPTGGDTNYGYTF. CDR3 in DNA: TGTGCCAGCTCACCGACTGGGGGGGACACTAACTATGGCTACACCTTC.